A selection of T cell receptor beta chains follows, all from one sample in a study of T-cell memory formation after mild COVID-19. Via MiXCR, TCRdb re-called the 5' RACE reads, giving one row per CDR3 protein. The sample lists hundreds of thousands of distinct CDR3 sequences; around a sixth were seen once. Sequenced sample: PBMCs or a T cell subset sorted from them (not recorded which). The source is a man younger than 30 who had mild COVID-19 (a few samples of this study predate the infection). Cell type and time point are not known. Each CDR3 is given with its conserved first and last residue. Fields, in order: CDR3 length, D gene, V gene, clone size, J gene, CDR3 DNA, CDR3 protein. The D gene is left open where the match is weak. Clone size is shown for a subset of rows, as once, few, many or a class of expanded clone.

>14|.|TRBV5-1|few|TRBJ1-2
TGCGCCAGCAGCTTCGGGGACCGAGGCTATGGCTACACCTTC
CASSFGDRGYGYTF
>14|.|TRBV4-1|many|TRBJ2-7
TGCGCCAGCAGCCAAGGGGGACATGCAGACGAGCAGTACTTC
CASSQGGHADEQYF
>12|.|TRBV27|.|TRBJ2-3
TGTGCCAGCGGTCGGACCCTCGATACGCAGTATTTT
CASGRTLDTQYF
>13|.|TRBV7-3|few|TRBJ2-2
TGCGCCAGCAGTCGAGGCGGGACCGGGGAGCTGTTTTTT
CASSRGGTGELFF
>13|.|TRBV6-4|once|TRBJ1-1
TGTGCCAGCAGTGCGCAATGGGACACTGAAGCTTTCTTT
CASSAQWDTEAFF
>16|TRBD2|TRBV20-1|few|TRBJ2-2
TGCAGTGCCCGGACTAGCGGGGGGGCCAGCACCGGGGAGCTGTTTTTT
CSARTSGGASTGELFF
>15|.|TRBV5-1|.|TRBJ2-3
TGCGCCAGCAGCTTGTTGACAGACTCCACAGATACGCAGTATTTT
CASSLLTDSTDTQYF
>13|.|TRBV12-3/TRBV12-4|many|TRBJ1-6
TGTGCCAGCAGTTCCCTGCTTGGCCAGCCCCTCCACTTT
CASSSLLGQPLHF
>14|.|TRBV5-1|few|TRBJ2-3
TGCGCCAGCACCTGGGACGCAACGGGCGATACGCAGTATTTT
CASTWDATGDTQYF
>16|TRBD1|TRBV7-2|few|TRBJ2-5
TGTGCCAGCAGCCTCAACGGCCAGGGGGTGTCAGAGACCCAGTACTTC
CASSLNGQGVSETQYF
>19|TRBD2|TRBV7-6|few|TRBJ2-7
TGTGCCAGCAGCCAGGGGGGTACTAGCGGGGGCCCAGATCCCTACGAGCAGTACTTC
CASSQGGTSGGPDPYEQYF
>14|.|TRBV4-1|few|TRBJ2-5
TGCGCCAGCAGCCAATCTCGAGCGGAAGAGACCCAGTACTTC
CASSQSRAEETQYF
>15|.|TRBV5-1|.|TRBJ1-1
TGCGCCAGCAGTATGGTGGTCGGCATGAACACTGAAGCTTTCTTT
CASSMVVGMNTEAFF
>19|TRBD2|TRBV11-2|many|TRBJ2-6
TGTGCCAGCAGCACCATAGCGGGGGCCCTAGATACTGGGGCCAACGTCCTGACTTTC
CASSTIAGALDTGANVLTF
>13|.|TRBV6-2/TRBV6-3|few|TRBJ1-2
TGTGCCAGCAGTTATAGACCTACCGATGGCTACACCTTC
CASSYRPTDGYTF
>17|TRBD2|TRBV4-2|.|TRBJ2-3
TGTGCCAGCAGCCGGAGGTTGACTAGCGGGGGGCGTGATACGCAGTATTTT
CASSRRLTSGGRDTQYF
>14|TRBD1|TRBV5-6|.|TRBJ2-4
TGTGCCAGCAGCTTGGGCCAGGGGGCGAACATTCAGTACTTC
CASSLGQGANIQYF
>15|.|TRBV25-1|.|TRBJ1-4
TGTGCCAGCAGTGAATCGCATGCAACTAATGAAAAACTGTTTTTT
CASSESHATNEKLFF
>16|.|TRBV5-5|many|TRBJ2-4
TGTGCCAGCAGTATCGAGGGGGATAGAGGCAAAAACATTCAGTACTTC
CASSIEGDRGKNIQYF
>14|TRBD1|TRBV7-2|few|TRBJ1-2
TGTGCCAGCAGCTCCCAACAGGGGGCGGGAGGCTACACCTTC
CASSSQQGAGGYTF
>17|TRBD2|TRBV27|few|TRBJ2-2
TGTGCCAGCAGTATTGGTAGCGGGGGATCGAACACCGGGGAGCTGTTTTTT
CASSIGSGGSNTGELFF
>16|TRBD1|TRBV7-9|many|TRBJ2-4
TGTGCCAGCAGCCCAGGTAGACAGGGTCTTTGGAACATTCAGTACTTC
CASSPGRQGLWNIQYF
>16|.|TRBV5-1|.|TRBJ1-1
TGCGCCAGCAGCTTGATTCCGGCCGAGGTGAACACTGAAGCTTTCTTT
CASSLIPAEVNTEAFF
>19|TRBD2|TRBV7-6|few|TRBJ2-1
TGTGCCAGCAGCTTAGCCCCTAGACTAGCGGGGCCGAGAGGTGATGAGCAGTTCTTC
CASSLAPRLAGPRGDEQFF
>14|.|TRBV5-1|.|TRBJ2-1
TGCGCCAGCCATAGGGGGGAACTATACAATGAGCAGTTCTTC
CASHRGELYNEQFF
>14|TRBD2|TRBV12-3/TRBV12-4|many|TRBJ2-2
TGTGCCAGCAGGAATAGCGGGGGGTCCGGGGAGCTGTTTTTT
CASRNSGGSGELFF
>13|.|TRBV10-3|.|TRBJ2-3
TGTGCCATCAGGGGGGGATACACAGATACGCAGTATTTT
CAIRGGYTDTQYF
>12|TRBD1|TRBV12-3/TRBV12-4|few|TRBJ1-5
TGTGCCAGCAGTCGGACAGGGGGGCCCCAGCATTTT
CASSRTGGPQHF
>13|.|TRBV28|.|TRBJ1-4
TGTGCCAGCACCGGGGGGCCTAATGAAAAACTGTTTTTT
CASTGGPNEKLFF
>14|.|TRBV6-2/TRBV6-3|.|TRBJ1-1
TGTGCCAGCAGCCGGGGGGTTGGAGGCACTGAAGCTTTCTTT
CASSRGVGGTEAFF
>13|TRBD1|TRBV7-3|many|TRBJ1-1
TGTGCCAGCAGCACTCAGGGGGGGACTGAAGCTTTCTTT
CASSTQGGTEAFF
>14|TRBD2|TRBV12-5|.|TRBJ2-1
TGTGCTAGTGGTTCCGCGGGACTAGCACATGAGCAGTTCTTC
CASGSAGLAHEQFF
>16|TRBD1|TRBV5-1|.|TRBJ1-2
TGCGCCAGCAGCTTGGAACCGACAGGGGGCGTGTATGGCTACACCTTC
CASSLEPTGGVYGYTF
>15|TRBD1|TRBV6-5|once|TRBJ1-2
TGTGCCAGCGGGGACAGGGGATTTTTGGACTATGGCTACACCTTC
CASGDRGFLDYGYTF
>16|TRBD2|TRBV4-2|few|TRBJ2-5
TGTGCCAGCAGCCAAGGCGGGGGGGCCGGCGCTGAGACCCAGTACTTC
CASSQGGGAGAETQYF
>16|TRBD1|TRBV7-9|few|TRBJ1-2
TGTGCCAGCAGCTTAGGAGGGACAGGGATCGACTATGGCTACACCTTC
CASSLGGTGIDYGYTF
>14|.|TRBV20-1|few|TRBJ2-2
TGCAGTGCTAGAGATGTCGGGGGCACCGGGGAGCTGTTTTTT
CSARDVGGTGELFF
>15|.|TRBV6-4|many|TRBJ2-1
TGTGCCAGCAGTGATCTGGGGGGGGCCGGTAATGAGCAGTTCTTC
CASSDLGGAGNEQFF
>16|.|TRBV6-5|.|TRBJ2-3
TGTGCCAGCAGTTACTCGTACAGGGAGGTCGGATATACGCAGTATTTT
CASSYSYREVGYTQYF
>17|TRBD1|TRBV5-1|.|TRBJ2-7
TGCGCCAGCAGCTTGGCCAAAGGACAGGGAGCCACCTACGAGCAGTACTTC
CASSLAKGQGATYEQYF